The entry below gives a single T cell receptor beta chain sequence along with its context. Clinical histories supplied by participants themselves formed the basis of cohort assignment. The sample comes from a study of blood T cell repertoires in COVID-19. Looking at the study overall: Samples came from the United States, Italy and Spain, spanning acute and convalescent COVID-19.

In the original workflow: Reference gene primer amplification yielded estimated nucleated cell counts. Measured with immunoSEQ multiplex PCR; TCRdb has only the in-frame clones, and not every one. The DNA gave D and trimming, while V, J and clone size come from that table. Of more than 150,000 clones listed, approximately 84% were seen once; the top ten hold about 6.5%. The germline V and J ends were trimmed by 4 bases and 6 bases, with 16 bases remaining between them. Germline loops: CDR1 MGHRA, CDR2 YSYEKL. The CDR3 runs to 15 residues. Sequencing used PBMCs or T cells enriched from blood (not recorded which). This rearrangement joins TRBV4-1 to TRBJ2-1; D perhaps matches TRBD1 (6 bases). The TCR originated in a woman between 50 and 59 years old who had recovered from COVID-19. The CDR3 DNA reads as TGCGCCAGCAGCCGGCTATTTGGACAGAGCAATGAGCAGTTCTTC. It translates to CASSRLFGQSNEQFF.